These 19 T cell receptor beta chains were sequenced from one sample in a study of breast tumors, draining lymph nodes, adjacent tissues. Samples came from axillary lymph nodes draining the breast cancer. MiXCR, applied by TCRdb to the multiplex PCR reads, yields one record per CDR3 protein. The sample contains 200,000 to 300,000 distinct CDR3 sequences, around 31% of which appear only once. The sequenced sample consisted of axillary lymph node tissue. All receptors derive from a female donor with breast cancer. Some clones in this sample may be carry-over from other donors' samples.

This clonotype came up a few times. V is TRBV5-4 and J is TRBJ1-5, with D tentatively TRBD1 (5 bases). V gave up 3 bases and J gave up 8 bases, with 12 bases separating them. CDR3 length equals 13 residues. Per the germline V gene, CDR1 is SGHNT and CDR2 is YYREEE (reference sequence). CDR3 in amino acids: CASSSQAGEPQHF. The CDR3 DNA is TGTGCCAGCAGCTCCCAGGCGGGGGAGCCCCAGCATTTT. Drawing the rest from reference TRBV5-4 and TRBJ1-5, the complete variable domain is ETGVTQSPTHLIKTRGQQVTLRCSSQSGHNTVSWYQQALGQGPQFIFQYYREEENGRGNFPPRFSGLQFPNYSSELNVNALELDDSALYLCASSSQAGEPQHFGDGTRLSIL.

This clonotype was picked up many times. This rearrangement joins TRBV6-1 to TRBJ1-6; D is uncertain. Germline values: CDR1 MNHNS, CDR2 SASEGT. This CDR3 is built from 14 residues. The V gene lost 2 bases and the J gene lost 9 bases, with 11 bases spanning the gap. The CDR3 reads CASSESPEGSPLHF. In nucleotides, the CDR3 is TGTGCCAGCAGTGAAAGTCCCGAGGGTTCACCCCTCCACTTT.

Turning to this clonotype: The junction and the germline gene differ at one end; a read error may be behind it. The rearrangement links TRBV4-1 to TRBJ2-2; TRBD2 agrees at 7 bases. The CDR3 contains 23 residues. Germline lookup yields CDR1 MGHRA and CDR2 YSYEKL. The CDR3 sequence: CASSQFGTSDILEGQSGGGELFF. The CDR3 nucleotides read TGTGCCAGCAGTCAATTCGGGACGTCTGATATTCTGGAGGGCCAGTCGGGAGGCGGGGAGCTGTTTTTT.

The sample holds one count of this clonotype. An end of the junction does not agree with germline; a read error may underlie this. This sequence joins TRBV9 and TRBJ2-7; TRBD2 matches 14 bases. This CDR3 has 15 residues. Germline V gene data show CDR1 as SGDLS and CDR2 as YYNGEE. The CDR3 bases are TGTGCCAGCTGCGTCGGGACTAGCGGGAGTTACGAGCAGTACTTC. The encoded protein is CASCVGTSGSYEQYF.

This clonotype was recorded many times. The CDR3 bases are TGTGCCAGCCGAAGGGACAGGTTAACAGATACGCAGTATTTT. This sequence encodes CASRRDRLTDTQYF. The rearrangement links TRBV19 to TRBJ2-3, with 8 bases aligning to TRBD1. Germline loops: CDR1 LNHDA, CDR2 SQIVND (reference sequence). V lost 9 bases and J lost 3; bases outside the gene matches: 8. The CDR3 consists of 14 residues. Using reference TRBV19 and TRBJ2-3 for the parts outside the CDR3, the full variable domain is DGGITQSPKYLFRKEGQNVTLSCEQNLNHDAMYWYRQDPGQGLRLIYYSQIVNDFQKGDIAEGYSVSREKKESFPLTVTSAQKNPTAFYLCASRRDRLTDTQYFGPGTRLTVL.

This rearrangement joins TRBV20-1 to TRBJ2-7; TRBD2 matches 8 bases. The trim removed 0 bases at V and 0 bases at J, leaving 7 bases unmatched. The CDR3 is made up of 16 amino acids. The germline gives CDR1 DFQATT, CDR2 SNEGSKA (reference sequence). CDR3 region: CSARDLRTSTSYEQYF. For the CDR3, the DNA is TGCAGTGCTAGAGATTTGAGGACTAGCACCTCCTACGAGCAGTACTTC.

The chain employs TRBV19 and TRBJ1-6, with 11 bases identical to TRBD1. The junction had 6 bases not matched to a gene; V was cut back by 4 bases and J by 7 bases. The CDR3 spans 16 residues. Germline CDR1 is LNHDA and CDR2 is SQIVND (reference sequence). The CDR3 loop is CASSRTGGPKNSPLHF. CDR3 nucleotides: TGTGCCAGTAGTAGGACAGGGGGCCCCAAGAATTCACCCCTCCACTTT.

This clonotype was detected many times. Compared with germline, one end of the junction differs, possibly owing to a read error. The rearrangement joins TRBV7-7 to TRBJ2-1; tentatively, D is TRBD2 (6 bases). CDR3 length: 14 residues. CDR1 is SSHAT, CDR2 FNYEAQ, per germline (reference sequence). This CDR3 reads CASSPRAVTSEQFF. The CDR3 nucleotides are TGTGCTAGCAGCCCGAGAGCCGTCACTAGCGAGCAGTTCTTC.

Regarding this clonotype: A much more abundant neighbour one base away suggests this may be a read error. Here the CDR3 DNA reads TGTGCCAGCAGTATTCGAGTGGAACGGGACAGGGGGCACGATGAGCAGTTCTTC. Protein: CASSIRVERDRGHDEQFF. The chain links TRBV7-8 to TRBJ2-1; TRBD1 agrees at 12 bases. J lost 8 bases, V lost 6 bases, and 17 bases had no gene match. Germline V gives CDR1 SGHVS, CDR2 FQNEAQ. This CDR3 spans 18 amino acids.

The rearrangement links TRBV27 to TRBJ1-2, with D perhaps TRBD1 (6 bases). V dropped 4 bases and J dropped 4 bases, with 19 bases sitting between them. This CDR3 comprises 16 residues. Germline V gene data show CDR1 as MNHEY and CDR2 as SMNVEV (reference sequence). In DNA form, the CDR3 reads TGTGCCAGCAGTTCCTCCAGGGGAGAGGTGGGCTATGGCTACACCTTC. The encoded protein is CASSSSRGEVGYGYTF.

This clonotype is a singleton in its sample. The V and J genes are TRBV15 and TRBJ1-4; TRBD1 might be the D (5 bases). V was cut by 1 base and J by 16 bases, with 22 bases left in between. CDR3 length: 15 residues. Germline V CDR1 and CDR2: LNHNV, YYDKDF (reference sequence). This CDR3 is CATSRVSGRGEKKFF. CDR3 coding DNA: TGTGCCACCAGCAGAGTTTCGGGGAGGGGTGAAAAAAAGTTTTTT.

This clonotype was picked up a small number of times. Being one base from a much bigger clone, this may be a read error. This chain joins TRBV4-2 and TRBJ2-1; TRBD1 is a possible D gene (5 bases). This CDR3 spans 13 amino acids. Germline V gives CDR1 LGHNA, CDR2 YNFKEQ. Trimming took 1 base from V and 15 from J, leaving 16 bases between them. CDR3 coding DNA: TGTGCCAGCAGCCAAGGAGCGACAGTGAGCAGGTTCTTC. Translated, it gives CASSQGATVSRFF.

This sequence joins TRBV4-1 and TRBJ1-1; D call uncertain. Germline V CDR1 and CDR2: MGHRA, YSYEKL. The germline V and J ends were trimmed by 3 bases and 4 bases, with 9 bases remaining between them. CDR3 length: 13 amino acids. CDR3 sequence: CASSQGGSTEAFF. The CDR3 DNA reads as TGCGCCAGCAGCCAGGGAGGAAGCACTGAAGCTTTCTTT.

This sequence joins TRBV7-2 and TRBJ1-1, with D perhaps TRBD1 (6 bases). The CDR3 is made up of 13 amino acids. V was shortened by 10 bases and J by 1 base, with 13 bases between the two germline ends. CDR1 is SGHTA, CDR2 FQGNSA, per germline. The CDR3 DNA sequence: TGTGCCACCTGGACAGCCAAGAACACTGAAGCTTTCTTT. Its protein product is CATWTAKNTEAFF.

In regard to this clonotype: A read error may produce the germline difference seen at one junction end. The chain recombines TRBV7-9 with TRBJ2-7, with TRBD1 identical over 11 bases. The CDR3 runs to 17 residues. Germline values: CDR1 SEHNR, CDR2 FQNEAQ (reference sequence). CDR3 region: CTSSLGTGGQGAYEQYF. The CDR3, as DNA: TGTACCAGCAGCTTAGGGACAGGGGGACAGGGTGCCTACGAGCAGTACTTC. The full variable domain, rest sourced from reference TRBV7-9 and TRBJ2-7, is DTGVSQNPRHKITKRGQNVTFRCDPISEHNRLYWYRQTLGQGPEFLTYFQNEAQLEKSRLLSDRFSAERPKGSFSTLEIQRTEQGDSAMYLCTSSLGTGGQGAYEQYFGPGTRLTVT.

As to this clonotype: A much larger clonotype is one base distant, so this may be a read error. The CDR3 ends on some other residue instead of the conserved phenylalanine or tryptophan, so this is likely a read error. V is TRBV7-2 and J is TRBJ1-2; D unclear. The CDR3 sequence is 14 residues long. Germline CDR1 is SGHTA and CDR2 is FQGNSA. Trimming removed 4 bases at V and 0 bases at J, with 9 bases between. For the CDR3, the DNA is TGTGCCAGCAGCTACTCCCTAGCTAACTATGGCTACACCCTC. Translating gives CASSYSLANYGYTL.

The genes are TRBV12-3 or TRBV12-4 and TRBJ2-2; 7 bases map to TRBD2. The CDR3 consists of 14 residues. V lost 2 bases and J lost 5; bases outside the gene matches: 2. CDR3 DNA sequence: TGTGCCAGCAGTTTATGGGGGGGAACCGGGGAGCTGTTTTTT. Translation gives CASSLWGGTGELFF.

The V gene is TRBV5-4, the J gene TRBJ2-7; tentatively, D is TRBD2 (5 bases). The CDR3 runs 13 residues. Germline-derived CDR1 and CDR2 are SGHNT and YYREEE (reference sequence). Trimming shortened V by 2 bases and J by 7 bases, and 13 bases separated the two germline ends. CDR3 residues: CASSLRRKDEQYF. The CDR3 region has the DNA TGTGCCAGCAGCTTAAGGAGGAAGGATGAGCAGTACTTC.

This clonotype was seen at least ten times. The V and J genes are TRBV24-1 and TRBJ2-5; 8 nucleotides line up with TRBD1. The CDR3 has 15 residues. The V gene end was trimmed by 4 bases and the J gene end by 5 bases; junction bases not matched to a gene: 8. Germline-derived CDR1 and CDR2 are KGHDR and SFDVKD. The CDR3 reads CATSDQTGAGETQYF. CDR3 in DNA: TGTGCCACCAGTGACCAGACAGGGGCAGGCGAGACCCAGTACTTC.